This record looks at one T cell receptor (beta chain) sequence and its context. Trimming shortened V by 5 bases and J by 1 base, and 15 bases separated the two germline ends. This CDR3 comprises 15 residues. Germline V lookup: CDR1 SGHRS, CDR2 YFSETQ. The data derive from a study of cytomegalovirus exposure and HLA in healthy donors. This PCR relied on a set of 60 Vbeta primers and 13 Jbeta primers. Profiled with immunoSEQ multiplex PCR; TCRdb holds only in-frame clones, not every one. The sample includes over 100,000 clones, around 73% seen only once; the top ten take around 7.7%. This TCR was sampled from a man aged 35 to 55 in good health and CMV-seronegative. Material for sequencing was PBMCs. The V gene is TRBV5-1, the J gene TRBJ1-1, with D maybe TRBD1 (5 bases). In DNA, the CDR3 is TGCGCCAGCAGGAGGAAACCACAGGAGAACACTGAAGCTTTCTTT. It codes for CASRRKPQENTEAFF. Based on the CDR3 plus reference TRBV5-1 and TRBJ1-1, the full variable domain is KAGVTQTPRYLIKTRGQQVTLSCSPISGHRSVSWYQQTPGQGLQFLFEYFSETQRNKGNFPGRFSGRQFSNSRSEMNVSTLELGDSALYLCASRRKPQENTEAFFGQGTRLTVV.